This is a list of T cell receptor beta chains from one sample in a study of Graves' ophthalmopathy and Graves' hyperthyroidism. TCRdb recomputed calls from the multiplex PCR reads with MiXCR, one row per CDR3 protein. The table includes about 600,000 distinct CDR3 sequences, just under 40% detected once. The source material was peripheral blood or thyroid tissue (not recorded which). These receptors were collected from an adult man with Graves' hyperthyroidism. CDR3s include the opening cysteine and the closing phenylalanine or tryptophan. A D gene is named only where the DNA matches it firmly. The size entry is marked missing in some rows and otherwise reads once, few, many or a size class.

j_gene: TRBJ1-6; abundance: many; d_gene: -; len: 13; v_gene: TRBV19; CDR3aa: CASIGDFNSPLHF; CDR3nt: TGTGCCAGTATTGGGGATTTTAATTCACCCCTCCACTTT
j_gene: TRBJ2-3; abundance: few; d_gene: TRBD1; len: 15; v_gene: TRBV20-1; CDR3aa: CSASNRGVNTDTQYF; CDR3nt: TGCAGTGCTAGTAACAGGGGGGTTAACACAGATACGCAGTATTTT
j_gene: TRBJ1-1; abundance: many; d_gene: -; len: 13; v_gene: TRBV19; CDR3aa: CASVEGLNTEAFF; CDR3nt: TGTGCCAGTGTTGAGGGATTGAACACTGAAGCTTTCTTT
j_gene: TRBJ1-2; abundance: -; d_gene: -; len: 14; v_gene: TRBV5-1; CDR3aa: CASSSFGQTEGYTF; CDR3nt: TGCGCCAGCAGCTCCTTCGGACAGACAGAAGGCTACACCTTC
j_gene: TRBJ2-7; abundance: -; d_gene: TRBD1; len: 17; v_gene: TRBV7-9; CDR3aa: CASSLASAGGRGYEQYF; CDR3nt: TGTGCCAGCAGCTTAGCGTCGGCAGGGGGCCGTGGCTACGAGCAGTACTTC
j_gene: TRBJ2-3; abundance: few; d_gene: TRBD2; len: 18; v_gene: TRBV20-1; CDR3aa: CSARTSGRADLATDTQYF; CDR3nt: TGCAGTGCTAGGACCAGCGGGAGGGCCGATCTCGCCACAGATACGCAGTATTTT
j_gene: TRBJ1-4; abundance: -; d_gene: TRBD1; len: 14; v_gene: TRBV29-1; CDR3aa: CSVADRGLNEKLFF; CDR3nt: TGCAGCGTTGCGGACAGGGGGCTTAATGAAAAACTGTTTTTT
j_gene: TRBJ2-7; abundance: many; d_gene: TRBD1; len: 15; v_gene: TRBV20-1; CDR3aa: CSARKEGQLIYEQYF; CDR3nt: TGCAGTGCTAGAAAAGAGGGACAGCTGATCTACGAGCAGTACTTC
j_gene: TRBJ1-3; abundance: many; d_gene: -; len: 13; v_gene: TRBV20-1; CDR3aa: CSATRGPGNTIYF; CDR3nt: TGCAGTGCCACTAGGGGTCCTGGAAACACCATATATTTT
j_gene: TRBJ1-2; abundance: many; d_gene: -; len: 11; v_gene: TRBV10-3; CDR3aa: CAISEGRGYTF; CDR3nt: TGTGCCATCAGTGAGGGTCGGGGCTACACCTTC
j_gene: TRBJ2-6; abundance: -; d_gene: -; len: 16; v_gene: TRBV7-9; CDR3aa: CASSDLGGAGANVLTF; CDR3nt: TGTGCCAGCAGCGACCTGGGGGGAGCTGGGGCCAACGTCCTGACTTTC
j_gene: TRBJ2-7; abundance: many; d_gene: TRBD2; len: 13; v_gene: TRBV29-1; CDR3aa: CSVRAGGPYEQYF; CDR3nt: TGCAGCGTGAGAGCGGGGGGGCCCTACGAGCAGTACTTC
j_gene: TRBJ1-1; abundance: few; d_gene: TRBD1; len: 13; v_gene: TRBV6-6; CDR3aa: CASRVTGARETFF; CDR3nt: TGTGCCAGCAGAGTCACAGGGGCGCGAGAAACTTTCTTT
j_gene: TRBJ1-5; abundance: -; d_gene: TRBD1; len: 16; v_gene: TRBV7-9; CDR3aa: CAGSFGQGRPQETQHF; CDR3nt: TGTGCCGGCAGCTTCGGACAGGGTAGACCCCAAGAGACCCAGCATTTT
j_gene: TRBJ2-5; abundance: -; d_gene: -; len: 13; v_gene: TRBV20-1; CDR3aa: CSARPGPGETQYF; CDR3nt: TGCAGTGCTAGACCGGGCCCGGGAGAGACCCAGTACTTC